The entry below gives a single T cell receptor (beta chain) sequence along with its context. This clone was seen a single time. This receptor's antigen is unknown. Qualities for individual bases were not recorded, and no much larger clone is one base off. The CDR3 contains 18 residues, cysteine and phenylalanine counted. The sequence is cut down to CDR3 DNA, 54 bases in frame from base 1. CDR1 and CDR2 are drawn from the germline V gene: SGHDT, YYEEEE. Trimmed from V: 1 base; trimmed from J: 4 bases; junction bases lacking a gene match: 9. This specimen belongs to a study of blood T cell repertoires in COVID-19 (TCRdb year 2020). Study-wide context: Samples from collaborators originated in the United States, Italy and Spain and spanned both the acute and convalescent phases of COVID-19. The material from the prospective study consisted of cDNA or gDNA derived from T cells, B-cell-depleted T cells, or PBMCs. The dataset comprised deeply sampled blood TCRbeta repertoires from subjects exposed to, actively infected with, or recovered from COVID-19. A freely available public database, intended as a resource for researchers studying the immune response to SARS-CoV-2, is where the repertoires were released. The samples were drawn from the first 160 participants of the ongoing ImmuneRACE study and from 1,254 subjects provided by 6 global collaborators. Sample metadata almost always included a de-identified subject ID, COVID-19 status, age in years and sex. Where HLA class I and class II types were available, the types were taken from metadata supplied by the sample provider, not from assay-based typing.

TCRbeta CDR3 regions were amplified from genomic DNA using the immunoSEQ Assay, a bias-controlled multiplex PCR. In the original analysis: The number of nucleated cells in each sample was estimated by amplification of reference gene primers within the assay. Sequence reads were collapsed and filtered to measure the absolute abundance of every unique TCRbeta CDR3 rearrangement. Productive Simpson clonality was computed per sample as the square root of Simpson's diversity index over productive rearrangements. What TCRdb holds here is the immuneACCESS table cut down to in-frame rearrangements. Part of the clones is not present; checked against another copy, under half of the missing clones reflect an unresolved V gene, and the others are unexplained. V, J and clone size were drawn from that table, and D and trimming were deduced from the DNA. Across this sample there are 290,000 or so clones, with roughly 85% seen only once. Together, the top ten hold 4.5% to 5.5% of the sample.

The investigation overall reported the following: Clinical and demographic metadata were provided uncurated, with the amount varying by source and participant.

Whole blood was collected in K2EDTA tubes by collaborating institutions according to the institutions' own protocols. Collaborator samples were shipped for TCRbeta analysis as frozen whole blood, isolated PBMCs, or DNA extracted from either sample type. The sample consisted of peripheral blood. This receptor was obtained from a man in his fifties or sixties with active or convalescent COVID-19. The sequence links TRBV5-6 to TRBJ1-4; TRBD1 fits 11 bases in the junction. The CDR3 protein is CASSLSGQGALSNEKLFF. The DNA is TGTGCCAGCAGCTTGAGCGGACAGGGGGCATTAAGTAATGAAAAACTGTTTTTT.